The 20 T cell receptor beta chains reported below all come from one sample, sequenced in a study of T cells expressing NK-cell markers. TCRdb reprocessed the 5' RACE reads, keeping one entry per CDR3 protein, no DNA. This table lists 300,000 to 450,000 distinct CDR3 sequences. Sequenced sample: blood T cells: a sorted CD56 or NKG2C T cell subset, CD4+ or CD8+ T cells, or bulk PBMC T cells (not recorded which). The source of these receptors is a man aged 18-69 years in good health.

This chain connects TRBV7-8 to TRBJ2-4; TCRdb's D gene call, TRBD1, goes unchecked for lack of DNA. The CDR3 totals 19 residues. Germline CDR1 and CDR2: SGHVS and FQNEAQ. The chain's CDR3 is CASSLTGGPKNRGKNIQYF.

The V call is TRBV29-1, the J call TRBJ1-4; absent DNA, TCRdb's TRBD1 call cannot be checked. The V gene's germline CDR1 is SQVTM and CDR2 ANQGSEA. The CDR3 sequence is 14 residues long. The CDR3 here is CSAGTGRTNEKLFF.

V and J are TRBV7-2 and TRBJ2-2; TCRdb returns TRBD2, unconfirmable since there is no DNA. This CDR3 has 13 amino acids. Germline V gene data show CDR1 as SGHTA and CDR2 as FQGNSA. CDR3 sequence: CASSTDFTGELFF. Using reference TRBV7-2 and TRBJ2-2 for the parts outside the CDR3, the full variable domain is GAGVSQSPSNKVTEKGKDVELRCDPISGHTALYWYRQSLGQGLEFLIYFQGNSAPDKSGLPSDRFSAERTGGSVSTLTIQRTQQEDSAVYLCASSTDFTGELFFGEGSRLTVL.

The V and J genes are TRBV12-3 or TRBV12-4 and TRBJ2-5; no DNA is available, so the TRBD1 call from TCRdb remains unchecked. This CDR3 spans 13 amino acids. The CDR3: CASSFGQGETQYF.

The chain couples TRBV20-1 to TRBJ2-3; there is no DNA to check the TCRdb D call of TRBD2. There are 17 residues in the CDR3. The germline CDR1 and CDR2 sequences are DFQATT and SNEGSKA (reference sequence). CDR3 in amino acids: CSAITSGGTSGTDTQYF.

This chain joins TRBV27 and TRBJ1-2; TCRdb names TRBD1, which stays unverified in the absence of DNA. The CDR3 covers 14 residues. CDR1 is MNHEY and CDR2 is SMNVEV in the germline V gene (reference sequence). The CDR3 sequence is CASSLDRVNYGYTF.

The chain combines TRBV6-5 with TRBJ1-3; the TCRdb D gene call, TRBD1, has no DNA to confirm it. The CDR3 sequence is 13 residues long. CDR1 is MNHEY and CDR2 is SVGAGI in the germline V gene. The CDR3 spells CASSNDRGNTIYF.

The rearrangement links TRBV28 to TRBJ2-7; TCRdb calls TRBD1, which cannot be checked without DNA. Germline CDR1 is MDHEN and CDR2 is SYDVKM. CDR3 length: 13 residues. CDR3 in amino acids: CATRPGPSYEQYF.

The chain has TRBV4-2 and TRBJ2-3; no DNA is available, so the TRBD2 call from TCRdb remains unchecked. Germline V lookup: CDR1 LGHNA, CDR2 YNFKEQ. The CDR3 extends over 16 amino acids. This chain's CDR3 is CASTPGVAGGVDTQYF.

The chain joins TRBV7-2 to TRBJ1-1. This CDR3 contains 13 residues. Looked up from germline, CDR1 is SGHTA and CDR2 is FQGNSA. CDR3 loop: CASSLTSPTEAFF.

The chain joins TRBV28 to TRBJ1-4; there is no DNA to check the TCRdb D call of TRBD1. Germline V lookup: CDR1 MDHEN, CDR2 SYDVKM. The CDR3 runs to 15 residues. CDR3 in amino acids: CASRGAGGSFEKLFF.

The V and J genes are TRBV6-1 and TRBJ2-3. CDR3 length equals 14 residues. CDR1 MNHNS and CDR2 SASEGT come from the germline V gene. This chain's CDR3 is CASSPIFGGDTQYF.

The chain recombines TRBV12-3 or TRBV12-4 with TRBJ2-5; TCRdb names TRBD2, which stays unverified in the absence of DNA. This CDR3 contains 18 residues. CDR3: CASSLASRGGPRQETQYF.

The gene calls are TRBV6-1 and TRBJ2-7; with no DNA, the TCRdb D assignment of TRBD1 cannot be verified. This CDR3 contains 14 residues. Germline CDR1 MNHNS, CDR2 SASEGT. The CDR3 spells CASSQSGGGYEQYF.

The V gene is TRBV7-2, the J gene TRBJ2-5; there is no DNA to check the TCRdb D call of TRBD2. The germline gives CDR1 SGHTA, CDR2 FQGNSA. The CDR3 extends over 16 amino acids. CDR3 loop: CASSLGGTRQRETQYF.

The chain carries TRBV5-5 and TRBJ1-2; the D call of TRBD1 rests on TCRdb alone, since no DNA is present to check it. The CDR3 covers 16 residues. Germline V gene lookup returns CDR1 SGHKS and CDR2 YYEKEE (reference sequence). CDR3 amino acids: CASSLAGTGSNYGYTF.

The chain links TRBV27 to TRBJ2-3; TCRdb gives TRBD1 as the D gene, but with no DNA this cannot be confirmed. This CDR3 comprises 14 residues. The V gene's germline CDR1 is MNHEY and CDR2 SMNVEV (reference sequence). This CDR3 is CASSLAGASDTQYF.

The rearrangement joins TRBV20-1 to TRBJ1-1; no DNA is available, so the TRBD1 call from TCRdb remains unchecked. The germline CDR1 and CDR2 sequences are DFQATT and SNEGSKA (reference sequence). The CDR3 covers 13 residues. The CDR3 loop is CSATGQLNTEAFF.

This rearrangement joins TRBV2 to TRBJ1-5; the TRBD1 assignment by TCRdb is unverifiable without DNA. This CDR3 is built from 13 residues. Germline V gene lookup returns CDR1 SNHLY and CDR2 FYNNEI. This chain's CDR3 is CASTDRANQPQHF.

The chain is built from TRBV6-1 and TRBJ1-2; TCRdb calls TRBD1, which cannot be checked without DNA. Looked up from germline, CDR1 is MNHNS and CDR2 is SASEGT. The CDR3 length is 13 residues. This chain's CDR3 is CATWEQGNYGYTF.